Below are 27 T cell receptor beta chains sequenced from a single sample in a study of cytomegalovirus exposure and HLA in healthy donors (dated by TCRdb to about 2017). Libraries were prepared through the immunoSEQ multiplex PCR assay. For the multiplex PCR, a mixture combining 60 forward primers for TCR Vbeta segments and 13 reverse primers for TCR Jbeta segments was used. The immuneACCESS repertoire file appears here via TCRdb, limited to in-frame rearrangements. These files lack a portion of the clones; in checked studies, under half of the deficit traces to unresolved V genes, and the cause of the others is not known. A total of around 180,000 clones appear in this sample, approximately 80% of them only once. The ten largest clones add up to approximately 6% of the sample. The sequenced sample was PBMCs. The source of these receptors is a woman in her twenties or thirties in good health and CMV-seropositive.

In the case of this clone: A read error may produce the germline difference seen at one junction end. The chain joins TRBV27 to TRBJ2-7; D is possibly TRBD1 (5 bases). CDR3 length: 13 residues. Germline CDR1 and CDR2: MNHEY and SMNVEV (reference sequence). The CDR3 loop is CASSLSRVLEQYF. CDR3 DNA: TGTGCCAGCAGCTTATCCAGGGTATTAGAGCAGTACTTC.

The rearrangement links TRBV10-3 to TRBJ2-2; 8 bases match TRBD2. Germline V lookup: CDR1 ENHRY, CDR2 SYGVKD. This CDR3 spans 12 amino acids. The V and J ends lost 10 bases and 7 bases, in that order; junction bases with no gene match: 5. The CDR3 nucleotides read TGTGCCAACGGACTAGCTGGCGGGGAGCTGTTTTTT. Translating it yields CANGLAGGELFF.

The chain carries TRBV5-5 and TRBJ2-7; TRBD1 aligns across 9 bases. Per the germline V gene, CDR1 is SGHKS and CDR2 is YYEKEE (reference sequence). CDR3 length: 17 residues. V lost 0 bases and J lost 2; bases outside the gene matches: 9. The CDR3: CASSLAARTGDAYEQYF. The DNA for the CDR3 is TGTGCCAGCAGCTTGGCCGCTCGGACAGGGGACGCCTACGAGCAGTACTTC.

This sequence joins TRBV4-2 and TRBJ1-5; the match to TRBD1 covers 7 bases. The CDR3 length is 15 residues. With V trimmed by 1 base and J by 7 bases, 7 bases remained unmatched. Germline assignment: CDR1 LGHNA and CDR2 YNFKEQ. This CDR3 is CASSQVDREIQPQHF. The CDR3 DNA reads as TGTGCCAGCAGCCAAGTTGACAGGGAAATCCAGCCCCAGCATTTT.

This chain links TRBV4-1 with TRBJ2-3; 8 nucleotides agree with TRBD2. CDR1 and CDR2 (germline): MGHRA, YSYEKL. J lost 5 bases, V lost 2 bases, and 9 bases had no gene match. The CDR3 extends over 16 amino acids. The CDR3 DNA reads TGCGCCAGCAGCCAATACCCCGGGGGGGGCATAGATACGCAGTATTTT. This sequence encodes CASSQYPGGGIDTQYF.

The chain joins TRBV10-2 to TRBJ1-2; 9 positions agree with TRBD1. Germline V gives CDR1 WSHSY, CDR2 SAAADI. J gave up 8 bases and V 4 bases, and 11 bases lay outside the gene matches. This CDR3 spans 15 amino acids. CDR3 DNA sequence: TGCGCCAGCAGTGCCCCGGGACAGGGTCTTGGGGGCTACACCTTC. Encoded protein: CASSAPGQGLGGYTF.

This clone was observed a few times. This chain's CDR3 is CASRSTGGSTDTQYF. DNA for the CDR3: TGCGCCAGCAGATCCACAGGGGGCTCCACAGATACGCAGTATTTT. The chain couples TRBV10-1 to TRBJ2-3; 9 positions match TRBD1. The CDR3 is 15 residues long. CDR1 is WNHNN and CDR2 is SYGVQD in the germline V gene (reference sequence). Germline trimming cut 6 bases from V and 2 bases from J; bases unmatched to any gene: 6.

This chain joins TRBV25-1 and TRBJ1-2, with 8 bases lining up with TRBD1. With 7 bases clipped from V and 4 bases from J, the junction kept 11 bases outside the gene matches. The germline V gene encodes CDR1 MGHDK and CDR2 SYGVNS. This CDR3 region has 15 residues. The CDR3 loop reads CASKPTGEEAYGYTF. CDR3 DNA sequence: TGTGCCAGCAAACCGACAGGGGAGGAAGCCTATGGCTACACCTTC.

This clone was detected once. V gene TRBV6-5 combines with J gene TRBJ1-1; D not certain. Germline V CDR1 and CDR2: MNHEY, SVGAGI. Deletions cut 2 bases from V and 1 base from J, with 8 bases between. This CDR3 has 14 residues. CDR3 sequence: CASSYREGNTEAFF. The CDR3 DNA reads TGTGCCAGCAGTTACAGGGAGGGGAACACTGAAGCTTTCTTT.

The sample holds one count of this clone. This chain joins TRBV4-2 and TRBJ2-7, with a possible D match to TRBD1 (6 bases). Germline loops: CDR1 LGHNA, CDR2 YNFKEQ. V was clipped by 4 bases and J by 3 bases, with 13 bases between them. CDR3 length: 14 amino acids. The CDR3 protein is CASSLKTGDYEQYF. DNA of the CDR3: TGTGCCAGCAGCCTAAAGACAGGTGACTACGAGCAGTACTTC.

The V and J genes are TRBV9 and TRBJ2-7; 8 positions agree with TRBD2. This CDR3 spans 16 amino acids. The V gene's germline CDR1 is SGDLS and CDR2 YYNGEE. Trimming at V came to 3 bases and at J to 2 bases, leaving 10 bases not matched to a gene. CDR3 nucleotide sequence: TGTGCCAGCAGCGCCTATAGCGGGACGACTCCCTACGAGCAGTACTTC. It yields the protein CASSAYSGTTPYEQYF.

The chain carries TRBV7-3 and TRBJ2-7; perhaps TRBD1 as D (6 bases). Trimming shortened V by 1 base and J by 5 bases, and 18 bases separated the two germline ends. CDR3 length equals 16 residues. The germline V gene encodes CDR1 SGHTA and CDR2 FQGTGA. The CDR3 is CASSLNFGQGRHEQYF. DNA of the CDR3: TGTGCCAGCAGCTTAAATTTCGGCCAGGGGCGCCACGAGCAGTACTTC.

The rearrangement uses TRBV2 and TRBJ2-1; TRBD2 aligns across 12 bases. The germline V gene has CDR1 SNHLY and CDR2 FYNNEI. The V gene end was trimmed by 5 bases and the J gene end by 6 bases; junction bases not matched to a gene: 5. The CDR3 has 15 residues. The CDR3 is CASSPTSGGSNEQFF. CDR3 bases: TGTGCCAGCAGTCCGACTAGCGGGGGCTCCAATGAGCAGTTCTTC. Supplemented by reference TRBV2 and TRBJ2-1, the full variable domain reads EPEVTQTPSHQVTQMGQEVILRCVPISNHLYFYWYRQILGQKVEFLVSFYNNEISEKSEIFDDQFSVERPDGSNFTLKIRSTKLEDSAMYFCASSPTSGGSNEQFFGPGTRLTVL.

The chain combines TRBV27 with TRBJ2-3; weak D call: TRBD1 (6 bases). The CDR3 sequence is 15 residues long. CDR1 and CDR2 from the germline V gene are MNHEY and SMNVEV (reference sequence). Trimming left V 1 base short and J 4 bases short, with 12 bases between. The CDR3 reads CASSLYRGGADTQYF. CDR3 bases: TGTGCCAGCAGTTTATACCGAGGGGGAGCAGATACGCAGTATTTT.

The chain is built from TRBV7-6 and TRBJ2-3, with D possibly being TRBD2 (6 bases). The germline CDR1 and CDR2 sequences are SGHVS and FNYEAQ. The length of the CDR3 is 15 residues. Trimming shortened V by 0 bases and J by 1 base, and 8 bases separated the two germline ends. CDR3 coding DNA: TGTGCCAGCAGCTTAGCTAAGCGGGGCACAGATACGCAGTATTTT. Amino acid sequence: CASSLAKRGTDTQYF. Full variable domain (rest looked up from reference TRBV7-6 and TRBJ2-3): GAGVSQSPRYKVTKRGQDVALRCDPISGHVSLYWYRQALGQGPEFLTYFNYEAQQDKSGLPNDRFSAERPEGSISTLTIQRTEQRDSAMYRCASSLAKRGTDTQYFGPGTRLTVL.

The rearrangement joins TRBV19 to TRBJ2-3; possible D gene TRBD1, 5 bases. The V gene lost 1 base and the J gene lost 2 bases, with 10 bases spanning the gap. Germline V gene lookup returns CDR1 LNHDA and CDR2 SQIVND (reference sequence). The CDR3 contains 15 residues. The CDR3 DNA follows: TGTGCCAGTAGTATAGGCTCAGGGTTCACAGATACGCAGTATTTT. Protein: CASSIGSGFTDTQYF.

This chain joins TRBV19 and TRBJ2-5; TRBD1 might be the D (5 bases). CDR1 and CDR2 from the germline V gene are LNHDA and SQIVND (reference sequence). This CDR3 has 14 residues. Trimming took 1 base from V and 5 from J, leaving 11 bases between them. CDR3: CASSIGGSAETQYF. The CDR3 region has the DNA TGTGCCAGTAGTATAGGGGGCAGCGCGGAGACCCAGTACTTC.

The rearrangement joins TRBV7-3 to TRBJ1-6, with a possible D match to TRBD1 (5 bases). Per germline, CDR1 SGHTA and CDR2 FQGTGA. The CDR3 consists of 17 residues. Trimming removed 5 bases from V and 0 bases from J, with 14 bases in between. CDR3 in DNA: TGTGCCAGCAGCCCATTTCGCAGGGCCTCCTATAATTCACCCCTCCACTTT. This translates into CASSPFRRASYNSPLHF.

The chain recombines TRBV5-1 with TRBJ2-5, with D perhaps TRBD2 (6 bases). Germline CDR1 is SGHRS and CDR2 is YFSETQ. The V end lost 0 bases, the J end lost 5 bases, and 17 bases lay between the germline ends. The CDR3 has 16 residues. CDR3 residues: CASSLEPRAGRETQYF. CDR3 DNA: TGCGCCAGCAGCTTGGAACCCCGGGCAGGGAGGGAGACCCAGTACTTC.

The chain combines TRBV18 with TRBJ2-7, with TRBD1 matching over 8 bases. The germline gives CDR1 KGHSH, CDR2 LQKENI. J lost 6 bases, V lost 8 bases, and 9 bases had no gene match. CDR3 length: 13 amino acids. The CDR3 sequence is CASEGQGQTEQYF. The CDR3 nucleotides are TGTGCCAGCGAAGGACAGGGCCAAACCGAGCAGTACTTC.

This clone came up once. This sample also contains other DNA sequences that code for the same CDR3. The chain couples TRBV20-1 to TRBJ2-1; the D is unclear. V was pared by 3 bases and J by 7 bases, with 7 bases between. Germline loops: CDR1 DFQATT, CDR2 SNEGSKA (reference sequence). The CDR3 sequence is 11 residues long. The CDR3 nucleotides are TGCAGTGCTAGTCCCGGGAATGAGCAGTTCTTC. It is translated as CSASPGNEQFF.

The V gene is TRBV11-3, the J gene TRBJ2-5, with a weak D call TRBD1 (6 bases). Germline CDR1 is SGHNT and CDR2 is YENEEA. The CDR3 length is 13 residues. Trimming pared 5 bases from V and 4 bases from J, leaving 11 bases between. In DNA form, the CDR3 reads TGTGCCAGCAGCGTGGGACAAACAGAGACCCAGTACTTC. The encoded protein is CASSVGQTETQYF.

The chain links TRBV5-1 to TRBJ2-7; the match to TRBD2 covers 14 bases. This CDR3 contains 18 residues. V lost 1 base, J lost 4 bases, and 10 bases stayed unmatched. The germline V gene has CDR1 SGHRS and CDR2 YFSETQ. Here the CDR3 DNA reads TGCGCCAGCAGCTTGTTCGCGACTAGCGGGAGGGCCGGGTACGAGCAGTACTTC. Translated, it gives CASSLFATSGRAGYEQYF.

This clone was recorded a few times. The chain has TRBV6-6 and TRBJ1-4, with D possibly being TRBD1 (5 bases). This CDR3 is 15 amino acids long. The V gene's germline CDR1 is MNHNY and CDR2 SVGAGI (reference sequence). Trimming removed 6 bases from V and 1 base from J, with 12 bases in between. Here the CDR3 DNA reads TGTGCCAGCAGCCCTACCGGGGGAACTAATGAAAAACTGTTTTTT. Residues: CASSPTGGTNEKLFF.

This clone was seen a handful of times. The rearrangement uses TRBV25-1 and TRBJ1-1, with unresolved D. The CDR3 consists of 13 residues. Germline CDR1 is MGHDK and CDR2 is SYGVNS. V lost 1 base and J lost 6, with 9 bases in between. In DNA, the CDR3 is TGTGCCAGCAGTGAATCAGGAAGACCTGAAGCTTTCTTT. Protein: CASSESGRPEAFF.

The chain uses TRBV4-3 and TRBJ2-2; 10 bases align to TRBD1. V was clipped by 4 bases and J by 7 bases; unmatched bases: 6. This CDR3 is built from 15 residues. Germline CDR1 and CDR2: LGHNA and YSLEER. This CDR3 reads CASSPGTGVLGELFF. CDR3 DNA sequence: TGCGCCAGCAGCCCAGGGACAGGGGTGCTCGGGGAGCTGTTTTTT.

J is TRBJ2-7 and V is TRBV19; 9 bases are shared with TRBD2. CDR3 size: 14 residues. The V gene end was trimmed by 5 bases and the J gene end by 4 bases; junction bases not matched to a gene: 6. The germline gives CDR1 LNHDA, CDR2 SQIVND (reference sequence). This chain's CDR3 is CASSLAGDSYEQYF. In DNA form, the CDR3 reads TGTGCCAGTAGTTTAGCGGGAGATTCGTACGAGCAGTACTTC. Variable domain in full (rest from reference TRBV19 and TRBJ2-7): DGGITQSPKYLFRKEGQNVTLSCEQNLNHDAMYWYRQDPGQGLRLIYYSQIVNDFQKGDIAEGYSVSREKKESFPLTVTSAQKNPTAFYLCASSLAGDSYEQYFGPGTRLTVT.